Given below is one T cell receptor beta chain in context. The antigen remains unidentified. The CDR3 is 15 residues long. Trimming shortened V by 4 bases and J by 0 bases, and 13 bases separated the two germline ends. This sample was included in a study of T cell clones after liver transplantation. Whole-study context: TCRbeta sequencing after a pre-transplant mixed lymphocyte reaction identified graft-donor-reactive clones, later tracked in post-transplant blood. Patients counted as tolerant after at least one year off all immunosuppression, enzymes not exceeding twice normal.

Overall study results and limits: A significant post-transplant drop in circulating graft-donor-reactive CD4 TCRbeta sequences occurred in most of the 8 subjects. Donor-reactive sequences fell more than third party-reactive ones, suggesting partial deletion.

Using immunoSEQ multiplex PCR, the repertoire was profiled, and TCRdb retains in-frame clones only, with some absent. The sample contains about 120,000 clones, about nine tenths of which appear only once. This chain links TRBV5-3 with TRBJ1-1; perhaps TRBD1 as D (5 bases). TRBV5-3 is flagged as an ORF with uncertain function. The clonotype was recovered from a human patient who received a liver transplant. Certain T cells may be donor cells from the graft. Sequenced material: CD4+ T cells from blood, taken 12 months after liver transplant. The CDR3 protein is CARSLGGTVNTEAFF. Here the CDR3 DNA reads TGTGCCAGAAGCCTGGGGGGGACGGTGAACACTGAAGCTTTCTTT.